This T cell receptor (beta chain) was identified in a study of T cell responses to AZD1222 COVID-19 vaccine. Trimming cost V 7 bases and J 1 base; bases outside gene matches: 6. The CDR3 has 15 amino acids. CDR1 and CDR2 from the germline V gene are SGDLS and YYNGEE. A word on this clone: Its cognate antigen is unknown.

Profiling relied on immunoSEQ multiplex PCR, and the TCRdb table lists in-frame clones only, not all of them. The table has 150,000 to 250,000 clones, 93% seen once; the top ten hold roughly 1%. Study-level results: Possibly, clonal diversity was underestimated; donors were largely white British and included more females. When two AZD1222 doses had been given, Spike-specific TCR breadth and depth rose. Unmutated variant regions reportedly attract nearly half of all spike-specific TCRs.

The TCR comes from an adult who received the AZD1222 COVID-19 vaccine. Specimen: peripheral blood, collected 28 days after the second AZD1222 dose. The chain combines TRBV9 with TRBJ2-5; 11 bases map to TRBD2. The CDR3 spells CASSTSGGPQETQYF. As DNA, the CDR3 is TGTGCCAGCTCCACTAGCGGGGGACCCCAAGAGACCCAGTACTTC.